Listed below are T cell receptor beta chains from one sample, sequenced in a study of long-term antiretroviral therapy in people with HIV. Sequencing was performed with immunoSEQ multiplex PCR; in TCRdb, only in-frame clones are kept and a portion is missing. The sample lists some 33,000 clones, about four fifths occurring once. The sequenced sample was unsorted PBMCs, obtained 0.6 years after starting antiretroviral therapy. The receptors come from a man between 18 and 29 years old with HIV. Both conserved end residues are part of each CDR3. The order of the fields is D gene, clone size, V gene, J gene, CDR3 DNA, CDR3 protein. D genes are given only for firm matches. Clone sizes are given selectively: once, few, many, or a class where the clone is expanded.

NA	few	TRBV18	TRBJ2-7	TGTGCCAGCTCACCGACCCTGACGGCCAACGACCACGAGCAGTACTTC	CASSPTLTANDHEQYF
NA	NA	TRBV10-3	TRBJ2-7	TGTGCCATCAGCCCCTCCCAGTCCTACGAGCAGTACTTC	CAISPSQSYEQYF
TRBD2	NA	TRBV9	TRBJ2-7	TGTGCCAGCAGCGTAGGACCCCCAGGACTAGCGAATCCCTACGAGCAGTACTTC	CASSVGPPGLANPYEQYF
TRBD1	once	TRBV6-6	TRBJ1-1	TGTGCCAGCAGTTACACACAGGGGTCGGCTTTCTTT	CASSYTQGSAFF
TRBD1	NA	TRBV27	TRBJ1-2	TGTGCCAGCAGTCAATCACGGGACAGGGCGAAGTATGGCTACACCTTC	CASSQSRDRAKYGYTF
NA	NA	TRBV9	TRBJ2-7	TGTGCCAGCAGCTCCAGCCCAGGGAACTACGAGCAGTACTTC	CASSSSPGNYEQYF
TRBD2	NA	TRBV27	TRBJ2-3	TGTGCCAGCAAACGGACTAGCGGGAGGGTTGGCACAGATACGCAGTATTTT	CASKRTSGRVGTDTQYF
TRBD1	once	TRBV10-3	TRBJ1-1	TGTGCCATCAAAGATACAGGGGCGGGCTCGAACACTGAAGCTTTCTTT	CAIKDTGAGSNTEAFF
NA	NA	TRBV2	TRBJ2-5	TGTGCCAGCATTGTAAGCCAAGAGACCCAGTACTTC	CASIVSQETQYF
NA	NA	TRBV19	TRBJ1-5	TGTGCCAGTAGTATTATCCTAATTAGCAATCAGCCCCAGCATTTT	CASSIILISNQPQHF
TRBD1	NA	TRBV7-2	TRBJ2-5	TGTGCCACCATGACAGGGGGCCAAGAGACCCAGTACTTC	CATMTGGQETQYF
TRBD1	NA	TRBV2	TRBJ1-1	TGTGCCAGCAGTGCGCAGGGGGTCGATACTGAAGCTTTCTTT	CASSAQGVDTEAFF
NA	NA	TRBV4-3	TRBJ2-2	TGCGCCAGCAGCACCCGACTAGTCCCCGTCGGGGAGCTGTTTTTT	CASSTRLVPVGELFF
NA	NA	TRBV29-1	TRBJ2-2	TGCAGCGTTGGAGTTACCGGGGAGCTGTTTTTT	CSVGVTGELFF
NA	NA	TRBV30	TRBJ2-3	TGTGCCTGGTGCAATAAAACAGGGGGCCGGGCGGGAGGGCGTCCAGATACGCAGTATTTT	CAWCNKTGGRAGGRPDTQYF
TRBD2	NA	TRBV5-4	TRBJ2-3	TGTGCCAGCAGCCCCACTAGCGGGATAGATACGCAGTATTTT	CASSPTSGIDTQYF
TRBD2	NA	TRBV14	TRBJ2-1	TGTGCCAGCAGCCAAAGACTAGCGGGAGGGCCTTATGAGCAGTTCTTC	CASSQRLAGGPYEQFF
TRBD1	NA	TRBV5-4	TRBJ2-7	TGTGCCAGCAGCCCTAGGGGGACAGGGGTTGACGAGCAGTACTTC	CASSPRGTGVDEQYF
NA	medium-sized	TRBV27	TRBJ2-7	TGTGCCAGCAGTTACCCCGAGCAGTACTTC	CASSYPEQYF
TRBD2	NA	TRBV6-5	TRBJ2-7	TGTGCCAGCAGTTCGGGACTAGCGGGAGGTTGGTACTTC	CASSSGLAGGWYF
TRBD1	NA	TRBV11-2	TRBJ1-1	TGTGCCAGCAGCTTAGACCGGACAGGTGAAGCTTTCTTT	CASSLDRTGEAFF
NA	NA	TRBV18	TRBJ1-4	TGTGCCAGCTCACCTCCGGGGCCAACTAATGAAAAACTGTTTTTT	CASSPPGPTNEKLFF
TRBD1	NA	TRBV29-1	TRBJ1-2	TGCAGCGTTGCCCCGGGACAGGGTGGCGGTGACTATGGCTACACCTTC	CSVAPGQGGGDYGYTF
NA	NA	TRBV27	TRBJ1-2	TGTGCCAGCAGTCCGACGAATAACCAAAATGGCTACACCTTC	CASSPTNNQNGYTF